The clone carrying this TCR beta chain has a count of ten or more. Its matching antigen is unknown. The data were obtained in a study of regulatory T cells in long-lasting Graves disease. Study-level information: Over-5-year antithyroid drug use with positive TSH receptor antibodies defined persistent Graves' disease in the study.

Time point indicated: persistent/refractory GD, antithyroid drugs over 5 years with positive TRAb. Scientists built the TCR library using RNA that was extracted from PBMCs. HTBI primers from iRepertoire and Arm-PCR of CDR3 regions yielded the TCR beta libraries. TCRdb reprocessed the multiplex PCR reads with MiXCR, giving one entry per CDR3 protein. The sample lists 300,000 to 500,000 distinct CDR3 sequences; 20% to 25% were seen once. Regarding the study as a whole: Repertoires from persistent disease leaned toward TRBV28, TRBJ1-2 and TRBJ2-5. Fewer public clonotypes were shared by new patients (over 950) than by persistent patients (2,741).

The CDR3 loop spans 15 amino acids. CDR1 is MNHEY, CDR2 SVGAGI, per germline. Trimming removed 1 base from V and 8 bases from J, with 12 bases in between. The receptor's source is a female donor with Graves disease. The chain recombines TRBV6-5 with TRBJ1-6, with a tentative D call TRBD1 (6 bases). The specimen comprised peripheral blood mononuclear cells (PBMCs), sampled when the disease was refractory, from a patient treated with antithyroid drugs. In nucleotides, the CDR3 is TGTGCCAGCAGTTACTTGACAGGATCCGATTCACCCCTCCACTTT. Translated: CASSYLTGSDSPLHF.